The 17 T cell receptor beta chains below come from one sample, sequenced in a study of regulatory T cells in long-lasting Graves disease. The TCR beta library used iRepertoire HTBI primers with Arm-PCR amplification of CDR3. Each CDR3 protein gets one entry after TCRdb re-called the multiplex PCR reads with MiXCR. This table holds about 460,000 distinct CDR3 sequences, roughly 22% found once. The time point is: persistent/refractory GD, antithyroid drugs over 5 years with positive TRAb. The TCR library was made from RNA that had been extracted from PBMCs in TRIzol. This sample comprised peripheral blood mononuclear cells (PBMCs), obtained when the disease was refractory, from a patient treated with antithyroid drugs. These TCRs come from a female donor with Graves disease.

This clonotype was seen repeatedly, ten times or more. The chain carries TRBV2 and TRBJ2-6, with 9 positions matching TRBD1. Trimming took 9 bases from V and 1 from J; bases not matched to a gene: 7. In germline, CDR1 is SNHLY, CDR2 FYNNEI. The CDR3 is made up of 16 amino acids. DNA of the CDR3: TGTGCCAGGGGAGGGACAGGGACTTCTGGGGCCAACGTCCTGACTTTC. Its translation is CARGGTGTSGANVLTF.

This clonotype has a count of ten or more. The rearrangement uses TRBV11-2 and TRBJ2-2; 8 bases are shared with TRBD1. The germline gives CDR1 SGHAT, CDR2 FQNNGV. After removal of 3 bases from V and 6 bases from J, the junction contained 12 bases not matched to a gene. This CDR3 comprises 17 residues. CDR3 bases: TGTGCCAGCAGCTTGCGTAGGAGGACAGGGCCTTCCGGGGAGCTGTTTTTT. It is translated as CASSLRRRTGPSGELFF.

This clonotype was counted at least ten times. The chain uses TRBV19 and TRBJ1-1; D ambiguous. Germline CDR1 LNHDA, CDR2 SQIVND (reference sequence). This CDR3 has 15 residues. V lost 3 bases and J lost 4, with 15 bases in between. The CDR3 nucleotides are TGTGCCAGTAGTATTAAGACCGGGAGGATCACTGAAGCTTTCTTT. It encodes CASSIKTGRITEAFF.

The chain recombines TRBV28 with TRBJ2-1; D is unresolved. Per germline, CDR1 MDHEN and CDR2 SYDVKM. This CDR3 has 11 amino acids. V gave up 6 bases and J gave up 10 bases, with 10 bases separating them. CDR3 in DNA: TGTGCCAGCAGCCTATCATCGGAGCAGTTCTTC. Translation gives CASSLSSEQFF. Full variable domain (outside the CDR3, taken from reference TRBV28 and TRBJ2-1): DVKVTQSSRYLVKRTGEKVFLECVQDMDHENMFWYRQDPGLGLRLIYFSYDVKMKEKGDIPEGYSVSREKKERFSLILESASTNQTSMYLCASSLSSEQFFGPGTRLTVL.

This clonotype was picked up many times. This CDR3 reads CASSTGESETQYF. CDR3 bases: TGTGCCAGCAGCACAGGGGAGTCAGAGACCCAGTACTTC. The rearrangement joins TRBV9 to TRBJ2-5; the match to TRBD1 covers 7 bases. CDR3 size: 13 residues. Trimming at V came to 4 bases and at J to 4 bases, leaving 4 bases not matched to a gene. The germline CDR1 and CDR2 sequences are SGDLS and YYNGEE. The variable domain in full, completed from reference TRBV9 and TRBJ2-5, reads DSGVTQTPKHLITATGQRVTLRCSPRSGDLSVYWYQQSLDQGLQFLIQYYNGEERAKGNILERFSAQQFPDLHSELNLSSLELGDSALYFCASSTGESETQYFGPGTRLLVL.

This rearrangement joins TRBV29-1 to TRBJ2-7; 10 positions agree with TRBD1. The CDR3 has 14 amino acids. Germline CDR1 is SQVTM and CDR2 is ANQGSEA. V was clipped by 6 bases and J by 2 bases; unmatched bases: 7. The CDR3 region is CSVGGQGKAYEQYF. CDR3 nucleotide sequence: TGCAGCGTGGGGGGACAGGGGAAGGCCTACGAGCAGTACTTC.

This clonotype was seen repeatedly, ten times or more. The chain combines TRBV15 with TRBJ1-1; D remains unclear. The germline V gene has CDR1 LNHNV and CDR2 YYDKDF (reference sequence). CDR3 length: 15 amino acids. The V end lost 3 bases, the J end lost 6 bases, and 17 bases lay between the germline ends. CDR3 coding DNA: TGTGCCACCAGCAGTGCCGGGAGTGGTCGGGCTGAAGCTTTCTTT. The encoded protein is CATSSAGSGRAEAFF.

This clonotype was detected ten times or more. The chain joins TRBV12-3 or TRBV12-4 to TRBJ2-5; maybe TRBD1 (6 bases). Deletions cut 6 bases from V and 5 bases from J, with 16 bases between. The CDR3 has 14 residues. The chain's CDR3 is CASSLQGFHETQYF. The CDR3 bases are TGTGCCAGCAGCCTACAGGGATTCCATGAGACCCAGTACTTC.

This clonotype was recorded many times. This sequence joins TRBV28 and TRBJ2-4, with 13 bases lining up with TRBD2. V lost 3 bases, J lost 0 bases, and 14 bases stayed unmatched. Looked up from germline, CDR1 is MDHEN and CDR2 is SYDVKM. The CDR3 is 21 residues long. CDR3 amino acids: CASSLGLSGTSGAIAKNIQYF. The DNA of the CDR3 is TGTGCCAGCAGTTTGGGTCTTAGCGGGACTAGCGGGGCTATAGCCAAAAACATTCAGTACTTC.

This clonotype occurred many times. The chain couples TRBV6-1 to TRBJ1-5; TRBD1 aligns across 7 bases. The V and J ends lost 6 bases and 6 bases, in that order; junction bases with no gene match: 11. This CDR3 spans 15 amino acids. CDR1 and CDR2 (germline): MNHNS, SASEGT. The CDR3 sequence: CASRGGGRSGQPQHF. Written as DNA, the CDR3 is TGTGCCAGCAGGGGAGGGGGCCGCAGCGGTCAGCCCCAGCATTTT.

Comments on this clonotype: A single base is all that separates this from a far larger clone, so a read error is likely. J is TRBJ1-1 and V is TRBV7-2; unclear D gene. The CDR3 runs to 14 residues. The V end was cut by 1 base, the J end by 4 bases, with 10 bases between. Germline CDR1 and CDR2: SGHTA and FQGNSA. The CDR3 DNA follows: TGTGCCAGCAGCTTAGGACGGAGTAGCACTGAAGCTTTCTTT. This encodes CASSLGRSSTEAFF.

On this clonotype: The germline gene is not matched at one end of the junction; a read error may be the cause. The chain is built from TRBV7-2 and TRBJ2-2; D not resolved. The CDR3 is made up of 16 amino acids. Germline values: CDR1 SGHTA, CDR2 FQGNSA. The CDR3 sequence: CASSQDRAGSTGELFF. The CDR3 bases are TGCGCCAGCAGCCAAGATCGGGCAGGAAGCACCGGGGAGCTGTTTTTT.

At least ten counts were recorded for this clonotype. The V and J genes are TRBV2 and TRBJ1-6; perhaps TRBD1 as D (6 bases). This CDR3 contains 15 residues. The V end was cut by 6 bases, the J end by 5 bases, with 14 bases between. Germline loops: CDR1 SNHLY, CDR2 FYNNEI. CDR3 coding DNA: TGTGCCAGCAGGGCCAAAGGGGGGGATAATTCACCCCTCCACTTT. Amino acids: CASRAKGGDNSPLHF.

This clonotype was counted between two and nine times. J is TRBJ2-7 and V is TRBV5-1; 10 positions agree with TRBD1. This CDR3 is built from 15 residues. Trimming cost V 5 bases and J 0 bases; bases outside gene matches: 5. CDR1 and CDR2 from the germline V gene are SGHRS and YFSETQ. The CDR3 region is CASSAWTGGSYEQYF. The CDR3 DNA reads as TGCGCCAGCAGTGCCTGGACAGGGGGCTCCTACGAGCAGTACTTC.

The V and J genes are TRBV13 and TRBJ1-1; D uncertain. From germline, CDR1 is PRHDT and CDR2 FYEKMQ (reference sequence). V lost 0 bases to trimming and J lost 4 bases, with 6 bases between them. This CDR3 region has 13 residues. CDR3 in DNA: TGTGCCAGCAGCTTAGGCCGCTTCACTGAAGCTTTCTTT. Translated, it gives CASSLGRFTEAFF.

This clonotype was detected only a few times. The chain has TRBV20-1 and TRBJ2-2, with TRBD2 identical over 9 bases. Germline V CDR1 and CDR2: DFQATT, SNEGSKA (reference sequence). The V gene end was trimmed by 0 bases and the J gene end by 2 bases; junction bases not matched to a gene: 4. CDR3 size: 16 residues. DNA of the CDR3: TGCAGTGCTAGAGATTGGCTAGCGGGAAACACCGGGGAGCTGTTTTTT. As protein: CSARDWLAGNTGELFF.

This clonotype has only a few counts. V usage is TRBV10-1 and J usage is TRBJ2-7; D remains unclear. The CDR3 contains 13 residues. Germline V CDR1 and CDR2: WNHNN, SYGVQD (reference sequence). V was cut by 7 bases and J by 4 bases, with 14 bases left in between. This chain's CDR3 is CASNLSRPYEQYF. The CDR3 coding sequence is TGCGCCAGCAATCTGAGCAGGCCGTACGAGCAGTACTTC.